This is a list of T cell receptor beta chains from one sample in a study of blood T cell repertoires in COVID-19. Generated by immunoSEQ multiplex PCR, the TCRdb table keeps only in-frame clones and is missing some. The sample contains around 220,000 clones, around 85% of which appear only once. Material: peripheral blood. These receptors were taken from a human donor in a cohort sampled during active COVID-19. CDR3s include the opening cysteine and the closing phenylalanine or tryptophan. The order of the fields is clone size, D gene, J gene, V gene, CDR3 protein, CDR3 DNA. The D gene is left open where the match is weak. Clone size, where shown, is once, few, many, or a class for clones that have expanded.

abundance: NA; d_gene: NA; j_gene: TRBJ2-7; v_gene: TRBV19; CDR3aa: CASSIDPDSYEQYF; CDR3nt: TGTGCCAGTAGTATTGATCCAGACTCCTACGAGCAGTACTTC
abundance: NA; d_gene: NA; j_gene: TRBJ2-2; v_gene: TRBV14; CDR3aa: CASRAFLTGELFF; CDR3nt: TGTGCCAGCAGGGCCTTCCTCACCGGGGAGCTGTTTTTT
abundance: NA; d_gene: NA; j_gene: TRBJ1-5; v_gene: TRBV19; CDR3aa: CASSLRDHNQPQHF; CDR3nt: TGTGCCAGTAGCCTCCGGGATCACAATCAGCCCCAGCATTTT
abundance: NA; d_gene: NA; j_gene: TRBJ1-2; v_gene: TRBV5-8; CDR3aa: CASTIPGNYGYTF; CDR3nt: TGTGCCAGCACCATCCCGGGAAACTATGGCTACACCTTC
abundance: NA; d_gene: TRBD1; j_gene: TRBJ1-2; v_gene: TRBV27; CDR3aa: CASSTDRGGYTF; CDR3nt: TGTGCCAGCAGTACAGACAGGGGCGGCTACACCTTC
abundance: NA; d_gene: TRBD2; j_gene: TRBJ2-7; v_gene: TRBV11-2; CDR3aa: CASSSTSGSSYEQYF; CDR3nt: TGTGCCAGCAGCTCAACTAGCGGGAGCTCCTACGAGCAGTACTTC
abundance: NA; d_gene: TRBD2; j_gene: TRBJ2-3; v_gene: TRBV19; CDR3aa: CASSGLAGIPSTDTQYF; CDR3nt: TGTGCCAGTAGTGGACTAGCGGGAATACCGAGCACAGATACGCAGTATTTT
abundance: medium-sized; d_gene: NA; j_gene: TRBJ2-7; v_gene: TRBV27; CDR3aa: CASSLSAWGGSYEQYF; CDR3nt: TGTGCCAGCAGTTTATCAGCGTGGGGAGGCTCCTACGAGCAGTACTTC
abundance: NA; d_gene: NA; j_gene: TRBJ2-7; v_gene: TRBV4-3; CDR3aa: CASSQDLDPRDEQYF; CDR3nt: TGCGCCAGCAGCCAAGATCTTGACCCTAGAGACGAGCAGTACTTC
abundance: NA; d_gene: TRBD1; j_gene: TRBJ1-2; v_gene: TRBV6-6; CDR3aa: CASSLKGGPPGGYTF; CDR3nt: TGTGCCAGCAGTTTAAAAGGGGGCCCCCCGGGTGGCTACACCTTC
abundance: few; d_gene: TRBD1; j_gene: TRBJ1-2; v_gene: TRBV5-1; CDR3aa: CASSLGGTGDYGYTF; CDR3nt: TGCGCCAGCAGCTTGGGGGGAACAGGGGACTATGGCTACACCTTC
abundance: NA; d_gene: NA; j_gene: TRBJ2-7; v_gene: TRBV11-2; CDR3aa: CASSLDRPQSSYEQYF; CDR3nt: TGTGCCAGCAGCTTAGATCGTCCCCAGTCTTCCTACGAGCAGTACTTC
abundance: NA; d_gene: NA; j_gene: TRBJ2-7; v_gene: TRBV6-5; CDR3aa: CASSHPDNLYEQYF; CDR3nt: TGTGCCAGCAGCCACCCCGACAACCTCTACGAGCAGTACTTC
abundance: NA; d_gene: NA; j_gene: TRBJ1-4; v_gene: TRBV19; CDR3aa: CASSIWGDEKLFF; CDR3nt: TGTGCCAGTAGTATATGGGGGGATGAAAAACTGTTTTTT
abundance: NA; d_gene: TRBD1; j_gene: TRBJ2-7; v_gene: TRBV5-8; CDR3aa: CASSFIKGQGYEQYF; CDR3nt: TGTGCCAGCAGCTTTATTAAGGGACAGGGATACGAGCAGTACTTC
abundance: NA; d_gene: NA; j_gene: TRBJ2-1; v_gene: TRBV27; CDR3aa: CASSLRATSSYNEQFF; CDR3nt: TGTGCCAGCAGTTTAAGGGCTACTAGCAGCTACAATGAGCAGTTCTTC
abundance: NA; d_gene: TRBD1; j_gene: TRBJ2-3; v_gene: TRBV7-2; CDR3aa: CASSPKGGQGASQYF; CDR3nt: TGTGCCAGCAGCCCAAAAGGGGGACAGGGGGCATCGCAGTATTTT
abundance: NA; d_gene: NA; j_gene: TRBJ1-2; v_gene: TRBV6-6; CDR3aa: CATSSYGYTF; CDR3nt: TGTGCCACCTCCAGCTATGGCTACACCTTC
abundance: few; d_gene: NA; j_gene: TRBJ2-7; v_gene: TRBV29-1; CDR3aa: CSVQVVNYEQYF; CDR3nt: TGCAGCGTTCAGGTGGTAAACTACGAGCAGTACTTC
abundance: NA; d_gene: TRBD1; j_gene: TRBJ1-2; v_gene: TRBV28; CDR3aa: CASRPTGLNGYTF; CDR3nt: TGTGCCAGCAGACCGACAGGGCTGAATGGCTACACCTTC
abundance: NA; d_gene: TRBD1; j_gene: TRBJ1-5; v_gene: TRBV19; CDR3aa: CASSIPNRGLQPQHF; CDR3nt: TGTGCCAGTAGTATTCCTAACAGGGGGCTTCAGCCCCAGCATTTT
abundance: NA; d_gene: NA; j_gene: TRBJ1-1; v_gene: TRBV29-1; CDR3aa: CSVEGHITEAFF; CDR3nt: TGCAGCGTTGAGGGACACATCACTGAAGCTTTCTTT
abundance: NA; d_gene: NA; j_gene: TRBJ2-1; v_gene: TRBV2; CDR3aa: CASRTGGSSYNEQFF; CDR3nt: TGTGCCAGCAGGACGGGTGGTAGCTCCTACAATGAGCAGTTCTTC